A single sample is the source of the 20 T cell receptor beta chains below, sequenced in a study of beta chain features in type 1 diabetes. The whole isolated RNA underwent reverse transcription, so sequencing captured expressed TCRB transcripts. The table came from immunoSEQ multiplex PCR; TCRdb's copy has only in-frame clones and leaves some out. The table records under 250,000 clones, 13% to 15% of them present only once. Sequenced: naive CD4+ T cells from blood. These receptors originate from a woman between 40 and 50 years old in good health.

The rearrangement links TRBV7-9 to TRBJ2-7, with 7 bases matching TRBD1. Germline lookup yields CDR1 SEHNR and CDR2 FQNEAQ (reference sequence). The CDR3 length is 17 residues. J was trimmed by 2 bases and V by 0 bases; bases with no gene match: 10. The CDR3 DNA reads TGTGCCAGCAGCTTAGCGGTTCGACAGGGTGAACCCTACGAGCAGTACTTC. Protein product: CASSLAVRQGEPYEQYF. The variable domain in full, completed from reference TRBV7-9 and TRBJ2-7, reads DTGVSQNPRHKITKRGQNVTFRCDPISEHNRLYWYRQTLGQGPEFLTYFQNEAQLEKSRLLSDRFSAERPKGSFSTLEIQRTEQGDSAMYLCASSLAVRQGEPYEQYFGPGTRLTVT.

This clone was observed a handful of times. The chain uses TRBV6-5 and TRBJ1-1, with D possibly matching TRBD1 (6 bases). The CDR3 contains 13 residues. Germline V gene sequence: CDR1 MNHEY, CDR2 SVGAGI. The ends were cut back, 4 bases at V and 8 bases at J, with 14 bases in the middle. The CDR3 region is CASSWDIRIEAFF. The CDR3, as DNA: TGTGCCAGCAGTTGGGACATCCGCATCGAAGCTTTCTTT.

The CDR3: CASSVATGTGVEQFF. The CDR3 DNA reads as TGTGCCAGCAGCGTAGCTACTGGGACTGGGGTTGAGCAGTTCTTC. This chain connects TRBV9 to TRBJ2-1; a weak D match, TRBD2 (6 bases). The V gene's germline CDR1 is SGDLS and CDR2 YYNGEE. Deletions cut 0 bases from V and 9 bases from J, with 16 bases between. There are 15 residues in the CDR3.

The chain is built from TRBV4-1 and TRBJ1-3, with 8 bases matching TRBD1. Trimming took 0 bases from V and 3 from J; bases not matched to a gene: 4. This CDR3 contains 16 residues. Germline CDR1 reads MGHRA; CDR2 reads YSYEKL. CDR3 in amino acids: CASSQEGRGLGNTIYF. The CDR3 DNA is TGCGCCAGCAGCCAAGAGGGCAGGGGGCTTGGAAACACCATATATTTT.

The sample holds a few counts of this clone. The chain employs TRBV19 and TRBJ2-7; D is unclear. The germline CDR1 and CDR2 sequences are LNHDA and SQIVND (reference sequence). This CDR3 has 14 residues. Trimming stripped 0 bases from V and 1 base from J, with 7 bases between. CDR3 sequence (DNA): TGTGCCAGTAGTATAGATCCCAGGTCCTACGAGCAGTACTTC. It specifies CASSIDPRSYEQYF.

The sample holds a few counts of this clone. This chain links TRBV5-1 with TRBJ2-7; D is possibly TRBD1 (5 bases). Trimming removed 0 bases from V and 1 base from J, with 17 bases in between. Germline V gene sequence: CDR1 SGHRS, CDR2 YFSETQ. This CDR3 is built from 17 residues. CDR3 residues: CASSLGIRTSMSYEQYF. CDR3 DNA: TGCGCCAGCAGCTTGGGGATCCGGACATCGATGTCCTACGAGCAGTACTTC.

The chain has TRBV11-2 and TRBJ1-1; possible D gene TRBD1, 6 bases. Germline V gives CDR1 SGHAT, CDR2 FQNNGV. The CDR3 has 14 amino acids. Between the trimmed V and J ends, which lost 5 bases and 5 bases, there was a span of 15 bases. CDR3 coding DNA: TGTGCCAGCAGCCAAAGTGGGAGGGGGACTGAAGCTTTCTTT. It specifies CASSQSGRGTEAFF. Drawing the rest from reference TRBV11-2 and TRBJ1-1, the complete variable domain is EAGVAQSPRYKIIEKRQSVAFWCNPISGHATLYWYQQILGQGPKLLIQFQNNGVVDDSQLPKDRFSAERLKGVDSTLKIQPAKLEDSAVYLCASSQSGRGTEAFFGQGTRLTVV.

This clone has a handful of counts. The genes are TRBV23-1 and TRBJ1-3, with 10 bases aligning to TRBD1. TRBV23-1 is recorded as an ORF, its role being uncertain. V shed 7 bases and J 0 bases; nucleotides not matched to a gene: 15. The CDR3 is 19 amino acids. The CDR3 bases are TGCGCCAGCATCCCAACGACGACAGGGGGCCCTCGCTCTGGAAACACCATATATTTT. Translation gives CASIPTTTGGPRSGNTIYF.

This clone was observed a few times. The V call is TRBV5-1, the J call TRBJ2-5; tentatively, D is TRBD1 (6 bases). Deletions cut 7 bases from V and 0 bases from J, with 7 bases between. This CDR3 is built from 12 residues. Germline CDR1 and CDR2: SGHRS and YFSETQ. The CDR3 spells CASGQYQETQYF. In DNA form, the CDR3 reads TGCGCCAGCGGACAGTACCAAGAGACCCAGTACTTC.

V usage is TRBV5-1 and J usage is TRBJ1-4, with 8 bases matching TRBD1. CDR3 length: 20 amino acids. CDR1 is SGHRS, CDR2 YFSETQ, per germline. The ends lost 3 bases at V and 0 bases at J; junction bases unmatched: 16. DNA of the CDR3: TGCGCCAGCAGCTCCAGAATCGGGACAGGTCTTTTAGCAACTAATGAAAAACTGTTTTTT. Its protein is CASSSRIGTGLLATNEKLFF.

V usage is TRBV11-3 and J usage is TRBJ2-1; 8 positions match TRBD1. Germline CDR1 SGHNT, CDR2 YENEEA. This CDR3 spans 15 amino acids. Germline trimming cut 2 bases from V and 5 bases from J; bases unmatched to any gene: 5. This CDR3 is CASSLFSTGDNEQFF. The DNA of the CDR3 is TGTGCCAGCAGCTTATTCTCGACAGGGGACAATGAGCAGTTCTTC.

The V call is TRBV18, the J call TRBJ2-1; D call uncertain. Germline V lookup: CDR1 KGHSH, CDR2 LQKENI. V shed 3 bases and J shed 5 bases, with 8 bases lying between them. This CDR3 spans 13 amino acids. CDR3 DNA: TGTGCCAGCTCACCTCTAAGAGACAATGAGCAGTTCTTC. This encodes CASSPLRDNEQFF.

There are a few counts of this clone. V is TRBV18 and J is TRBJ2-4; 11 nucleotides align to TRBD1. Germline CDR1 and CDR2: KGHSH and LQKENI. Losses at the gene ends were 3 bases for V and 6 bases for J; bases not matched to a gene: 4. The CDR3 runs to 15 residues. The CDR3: CASSPGTGGRNIQYF. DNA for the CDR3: TGTGCCAGCTCACCCGGGACAGGGGGGAGAAACATTCAGTACTTC.

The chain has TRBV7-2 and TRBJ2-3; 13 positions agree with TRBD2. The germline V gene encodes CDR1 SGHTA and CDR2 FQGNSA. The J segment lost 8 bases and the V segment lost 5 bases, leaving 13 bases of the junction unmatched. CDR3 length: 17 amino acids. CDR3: CASSDRLAGGSRGTQYF. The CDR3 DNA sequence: TGTGCCAGCAGCGACAGACTAGCGGGGGGTTCACGTGGTACGCAGTATTTT. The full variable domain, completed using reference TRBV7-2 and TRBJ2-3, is GAGVSQSPSNKVTEKGKDVELRCDPISGHTALYWYRQSLGQGLEFLIYFQGNSAPDKSGLPSDRFSAERTGGSVSTLTIQRTQQEDSAVYLCASSDRLAGGSRGTQYFGPGTRLTVL.

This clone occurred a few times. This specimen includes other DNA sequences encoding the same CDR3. The CDR3 DNA sequence: TGTGCCAGCAGCTCCGACAGTTATGGCTACACCTTC. Translation: CASSSDSYGYTF. The chain has TRBV7-9 and TRBJ1-2; D perhaps matches TRBD1 (5 bases). Trimming left V 4 bases short and J 5 bases short, with 8 bases between. This CDR3 spans 12 amino acids. The V gene's germline CDR1 is SEHNR and CDR2 FQNEAQ (reference sequence). Based on the CDR3 plus reference TRBV7-9 and TRBJ1-2, the full variable domain is DTGVSQNPRHKITKRGQNVTFRCDPISEHNRLYWYRQTLGQGPEFLTYFQNEAQLEKSRLLSDRFSAERPKGSFSTLEIQRTEQGDSAMYLCASSSDSYGYTFGSGTRLTVV.

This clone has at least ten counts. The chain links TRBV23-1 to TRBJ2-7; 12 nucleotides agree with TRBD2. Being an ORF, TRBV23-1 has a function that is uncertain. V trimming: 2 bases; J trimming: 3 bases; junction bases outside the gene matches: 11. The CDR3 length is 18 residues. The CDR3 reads CASSQPNHLAGGHYEQYF. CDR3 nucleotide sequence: TGCGCCAGCAGTCAACCAAATCATCTAGCGGGGGGGCACTACGAGCAGTACTTC.

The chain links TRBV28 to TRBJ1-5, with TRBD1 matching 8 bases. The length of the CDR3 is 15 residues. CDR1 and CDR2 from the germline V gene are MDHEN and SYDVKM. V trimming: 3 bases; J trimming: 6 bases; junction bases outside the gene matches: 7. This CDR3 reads CASSLPDTGGQPQHF. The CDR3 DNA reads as TGTGCCAGCAGTTTGCCTGATACAGGGGGTCAGCCCCAGCATTTT.

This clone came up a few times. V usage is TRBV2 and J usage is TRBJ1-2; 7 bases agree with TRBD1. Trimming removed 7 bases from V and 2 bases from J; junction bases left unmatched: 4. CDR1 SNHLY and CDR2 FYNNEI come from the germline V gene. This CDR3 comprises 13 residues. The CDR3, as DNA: TGTGCCAGCATAAGGGGACAGAACTATGGCTACACCTTC. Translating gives CASIRGQNYGYTF.

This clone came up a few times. The CDR3 nucleotides read TGTGCCAGCAGTGACAGGTTCACCGGGGAGCTGTTTTTT. Protein: CASSDRFTGELFF. The chain uses TRBV25-1 and TRBJ2-2; D call uncertain. With 3 bases removed from V and 4 bases from J, the gap between germline ends came to 6 bases. The CDR3 sequence is 13 residues long. From germline, CDR1 is MGHDK and CDR2 SYGVNS.

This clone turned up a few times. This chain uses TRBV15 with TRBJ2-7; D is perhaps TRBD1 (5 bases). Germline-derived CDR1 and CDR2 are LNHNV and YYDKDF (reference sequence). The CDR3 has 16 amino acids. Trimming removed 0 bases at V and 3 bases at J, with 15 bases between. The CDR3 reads CATSRDQDTSLYEQYF. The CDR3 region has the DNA TGTGCCACCAGCAGAGATCAGGACACGTCCCTCTACGAGCAGTACTTC.